This T cell receptor (beta chain) was recovered during a study of T cells in Graves' hyperthyroidism and ophthalmopathy. The wider study: Peripheral blood was secured at the point of initial diagnosis, before any treatment.

Overall study results and limits: Most thyroid clonotypes expanded above 0.001 were also detected in blood.

The length of the CDR3 is 18 residues. The V gene's germline CDR1 is MDHEN and CDR2 SYDVKM. Trimming removed 6 bases at V and 0 bases at J, with 18 bases between. RNA transcripts yielded amplified TCR beta CDR3 regions. First-round RT-PCR with HTBI primers amplified the TCR CDR3 region. TCRdb re-analysed the multiplex PCR reads in MiXCR, keeping a single row per CDR3 protein. The sample lists 350,000 or so distinct CDR3 sequences; about a sixth were seen once. There are many counts of this clonotype. Its antigen remains unknown. Blood from later-ophthalmopathy patients was taken at first hyperthyroidism diagnosis. PBMCs came from more than 9.5 ml fresh peripheral blood.

The material sequenced was blood. This chain joins TRBV28 and TRBJ1-6, with D maybe TRBD1 (6 bases). This TCR was recovered from a woman under 40 with Graves' hyperthyroidism that later progressed to Graves' ophthalmopathy. The CDR3 DNA reads as TGTGCCAGCAGGTCTGGACAGTCAATCAGCTCCTATAATTCACCCCTCCACTTT. Translated, it gives CASRSGQSISSYNSPLHF.